These 19 T cell receptor beta chains originate from one sample sequenced in a study of blood T cell repertoires in COVID-19. The assay was immunoSEQ multiplex PCR, and TCRdb's table has in-frame clones only and misses some. The sample carries roughly 69,000 clones, around 85% recorded once. What was sequenced was peripheral blood. These receptors all stem from a woman in her forties or fifties with acute or convalescent COVID-19.

The chain employs TRBV28 and TRBJ1-1; TRBD1 matches 8 bases. Germline trimming cut 7 bases from V and 1 base from J; bases unmatched to any gene: 11. This CDR3 comprises 16 residues. The V gene's germline CDR1 is MDHEN and CDR2 SYDVKM. CDR3 DNA sequence: TGTGCCAGCACCACCACCGGACAGGGCCCGAACACTGAAGCTTTCTTT. Its translation is CASTTTGQGPNTEAFF. The whole variable domain, remainder taken from reference TRBV28 and TRBJ1-1, is DVKVTQSSRYLVKRTGEKVFLECVQDMDHENMFWYRQDPGLGLRLIYFSYDVKMKEKGDIPEGYSVSREKKERFSLILESASTNQTSMYLCASTTTGQGPNTEAFFGQGTRLTVV.

The chain carries TRBV4-2 and TRBJ1-3; 8 nucleotides line up with TRBD1. Trimming cost V 1 base and J 5 bases; bases outside gene matches: 7. Germline V lookup: CDR1 LGHNA, CDR2 YNFKEQ. This CDR3 has 16 amino acids. As DNA, the CDR3 is TGTGCCAGCAGCCAAGGGTCCACAGGGGGGAGAAACACCATATATTTT. It yields the protein CASSQGSTGGRNTIYF.

The CDR3 DNA reads as TGTGCCAGCAGTCGAGCGGGGGCCCCGGAGCAGCCCCAGCATTTT. Protein product: CASSRAGAPEQPQHF. J is TRBJ1-5 and V is TRBV28, with a tentative D call TRBD1 (6 bases). V was cut by 5 bases and J by 7 bases, with 18 bases left in between. Germline CDR1 reads MDHEN; CDR2 reads SYDVKM. This CDR3 has 15 amino acids.

This clone came up a few times. This sequence joins TRBV30 and TRBJ1-5, with TRBD1 matching 8 bases. Unmatched junction bases numbered 7, after V lost 3 bases and J lost 6 bases. This CDR3 is built from 14 residues. CDR1 is GTSNPN, CDR2 SVGIG, per germline (reference sequence). The CDR3 loop is CAWSSGTGSQPQHF. The CDR3 coding sequence is TGTGCCTGGAGCTCCGGGACAGGCAGTCAGCCCCAGCATTTT.

The chain links TRBV4-3 to TRBJ2-1; TRBD2 agrees at 8 bases. V lost 5 bases and J lost 1; bases outside the gene matches: 4. In germline, CDR1 is LGHNA, CDR2 YSLEER. CDR3 size: 15 residues. In nucleotides, the CDR3 is TGCGCCAGCAGCTTTCTAGCGGGTTCCTACAATGAGCAGTTCTTC. Translation gives CASSFLAGSYNEQFF.

This clone came up a few times. The chain couples TRBV19 to TRBJ2-7; TRBD2 aligns across 8 bases. The CDR3 sequence is 15 residues long. Per the germline V gene, CDR1 is LNHDA and CDR2 is SQIVND (reference sequence). The V segment lost 5 bases and the J segment 4 bases; nucleotides outside the gene matches: 10. The CDR3 bases are TGTGCCAGTAGTGCTACTAGCGGAGGGACGTACGAGCAGTACTTC. Encoded protein: CASSATSGGTYEQYF.

The J gene is TRBJ2-1, the V gene TRBV5-1; D gene unclear. Germline V gives CDR1 SGHRS, CDR2 YFSETQ. The CDR3 extends over 14 amino acids. V lost 0 bases and J lost 7, with 11 bases in between. The CDR3 DNA is TGCGCCAGCAGCTTGGCAGGTCCATGGAATGAGCAGTTCTTC. Its protein is CASSLAGPWNEQFF.

This chain links TRBV7-2 with TRBJ1-5, with 7 bases fitting TRBD1. The V segment lost 6 bases and the J segment 2 bases; nucleotides outside the gene matches: 4. The CDR3 contains 14 residues. CDR1 is SGHTA and CDR2 is FQGNSA in the germline V gene. The CDR3 bases are TGTGCCAGCAGTTCAACAGGGGGCAATCAGCCCCAGCATTTT. Residues: CASSSTGGNQPQHF.

The chain is built from TRBV2 and TRBJ1-2; D unresolved. The germline gives CDR1 SNHLY, CDR2 FYNNEI. CDR3 size: 12 residues. V was shortened by 3 bases and J by 7 bases, with 9 bases between the two germline ends. Here the CDR3 reads CASSEYTGGYTF. The CDR3, as DNA: TGTGCCAGCAGTGAGTATACCGGTGGCTACACCTTC.

The chain has TRBV7-8 and TRBJ1-4, with a possible D match to TRBD1 (5 bases). The CDR3 covers 15 residues. Germline V CDR1 and CDR2: SGHVS, FQNEAQ. The ends were cut back, 5 bases at V and 3 bases at J, with 13 bases in the middle. CDR3 protein: CASSPIQGSNEKLFF. The CDR3 DNA is TGTGCCAGCAGCCCGATCCAGGGCTCTAATGAAAAACTGTTTTTT.

The chain recombines TRBV3-1 (or the pseudogene TRBV3-2) with TRBJ2-5; 8 nucleotides agree with TRBD2. Losses at the gene ends were 1 base for V and 1 base for J; bases not matched to a gene: 14. The CDR3 covers 19 residues. CDR1 is LGHDT and CDR2 is YNNKEL in the germline V gene (reference sequence). CDR3 in amino acids: CASSQVVGGRLAGQETQYF. DNA for the CDR3: TGTGCCAGCAGCCAAGTCGTGGGTGGGCGTCTAGCGGGCCAAGAGACCCAGTACTTC.

The rearrangement uses TRBV9 and TRBJ2-3; 13 bases map to TRBD2. From germline, CDR1 is SGDLS and CDR2 YYNGEE. The V gene end was trimmed by 3 bases and the J gene end by 6 bases; junction bases not matched to a gene: 7. The CDR3 sequence is 16 residues long. The CDR3 nucleotides read TGTGCCAGCAGCGCCGGACTAGCGGGAGCTGGCGATACGCAGTATTTT. It encodes CASSAGLAGAGDTQYF.

This CDR3 reads CATSDGDRADTQYF. Written as DNA, the CDR3 is TGTGCCACCAGTGATGGGGACAGGGCGGATACGCAGTATTTT. The chain combines TRBV24-1 with TRBJ2-3; 9 bases are shared with TRBD1. V lost 3 bases and J lost 6; bases outside the gene matches: 3. Looked up from germline, CDR1 is KGHDR and CDR2 is SFDVKD. The CDR3 is made up of 14 amino acids.

This sequence joins TRBV5-5 and TRBJ2-5; TRBD2 matches at 10 bases. V lost 4 bases and J lost 2; bases outside the gene matches: 11. This CDR3 has 17 amino acids. The V gene's germline CDR1 is SGHKS and CDR2 YYEKEE (reference sequence). The DNA for the CDR3 is TGTGCCAGCAGCGGGCCGGGACTAGCGAGACTTCAAGAGACCCAGTACTTC. Amino acid sequence: CASSGPGLARLQETQYF.

The chain employs TRBV7-9 and TRBJ1-1, with D maybe TRBD1 (6 bases). Germline CDR1 is SEHNR and CDR2 is FQNEAQ (reference sequence). V was clipped by 5 bases and J by 5 bases, with 9 bases between them. The CDR3 totals 12 residues. CDR3 sequence reads: CASSRGQTEAFF. CDR3 sequence (DNA): TGTGCCAGCAGCCGCGGACAGACTGAAGCTTTCTTT.

This clone has more than one count but fewer than ten. V gene TRBV7-9 combines with J gene TRBJ2-1; TRBD2 aligns across 9 bases. The CDR3 covers 16 residues. Per the germline V gene, CDR1 is SEHNR and CDR2 is FQNEAQ (reference sequence). Trimming took 0 bases from V and 4 from J; bases not matched to a gene: 4. CDR3: CASSLALAGSYNEQFF. The CDR3 coding sequence is TGTGCCAGCAGCTTAGCCCTAGCGGGATCTTACAATGAGCAGTTCTTC. Looking up the rest from reference TRBV7-9 and TRBJ2-1 gives the full variable domain: DTGVSQNPRHKITKRGQNVTFRCDPISEHNRLYWYRQTLGQGPEFLTYFQNEAQLEKSRLLSDRFSAERPKGSFSTLEIQRTEQGDSAMYLCASSLALAGSYNEQFFGPGTRLTVL.

The DNA of the CDR3 is TGTGCCAGCAGCTGGACAGGGGTTAATGAAAAACTGTTTTTT. It translates to CASSWTGVNEKLFF. The rearrangement uses TRBV3-1 (or the pseudogene TRBV3-2) and TRBJ1-4; 9 bases fit TRBD1. This CDR3 has 14 amino acids. V trimming: 5 bases; J trimming: 4 bases; junction bases outside the gene matches: 2. Per the germline V gene, CDR1 is LGHDT and CDR2 is YNNKEL (reference sequence).

The chain employs TRBV7-8 and TRBJ1-5; no reliable D call. V lost 2 bases and J 9 bases, leaving 8 bases between the germline ends. The germline gives CDR1 SGHVS, CDR2 FQNEAQ. The CDR3 has 12 residues. CDR3 residues: CASSLTGPPQHF. The CDR3 bases are TGTGCCAGCAGCTTAACGGGTCCGCCCCAGCATTTT. Full variable domain (rest looked up from reference TRBV7-8 and TRBJ1-5): GAGVSQSPRYKVAKRGQDVALRCDPISGHVSLFWYQQALGQGPEFLTYFQNEAQLDKSGLPSDRFFAERPEGSVSTLKIQRTQQEDSAVYLCASSLTGPPQHFGDGTRLSIL.

This clone was detected only a few times. This chain joins TRBV30 and TRBJ1-3, with TRBD1 matching over 7 bases. The CDR3 is made up of 14 amino acids. The germline CDR1 and CDR2 sequences are GTSNPN and SVGIG (reference sequence). Trimming removed 5 bases from V and 0 bases from J; junction bases left unmatched: 4. CDR3 region: CAWDRADSGNTIYF. DNA of the CDR3: TGTGCCTGGGACAGGGCCGACTCTGGAAACACCATATATTTT.